This TCR beta chain was sequenced for a study of blood T cells in healthy people across ages. V lost 5 bases, J lost 8 bases, and 6 bases stayed unmatched. The CDR3 sequence is 14 residues long. CDR1 and CDR2 from the germline V gene are SSHAT and FNYEAQ (reference sequence). A second PCR, run for roughly 7 to 11 cycles, used a sample-barcoded 5' primer plus a J-beta primer mix. Each cDNA molecule received a tag from a template-switch adaptor that had 12 random nucleotides. MiXCR, applied by TCRdb to the 5' RACE reads, yields one record per CDR3 protein. The repertoire includes about 970,000 distinct CDR3 sequences, just over 50% of them detected once, and about a fifth sits in the top ten. Donors gave roughly 10 milliliters of peripheral blood apiece. Broader study findings: More naive CD4+ cells and higher diversity marked long-lived donors relative to aged donors.

A remark on this clonotype: The antigen is unknown.

The sample taken for sequencing was blood. The rearrangement uses TRBV7-7 and TRBJ1-4; 9 bases align to TRBD1. The sequence came from a woman aged 55-70 years in good health. The CDR3 nucleotides are TGTGCCAGCAGCGCCGACAGGGGGGGCGAAAAACTGTTTTTT. Protein: CASSADRGGEKLFF.